One and the same sample provided the 17 T cell receptor beta chains below, sequenced in a study of early T cells in non-severe SARS-CoV-2 infection. MiXCR was run by TCRdb on the 5' RACE reads, yielding one entry per CDR3 protein. The repertoire has around 93,000 distinct CDR3 sequences, approximately 12% of them found once; the top ten carry about 4.6%. Material: whole blood, obtained at baseline. The source is an adult who was a healthcare worker with PCR-confirmed SARS-CoV-2 infection or an uninfected control (not recorded which).

The J gene is TRBJ1-5, the V gene TRBV6-1; weak D call: TRBD1 (6 bases). Per the germline V gene, CDR1 is MNHNS and CDR2 is SASEGT. The CDR3 length is 15 residues. The V gene lost 1 base and the J gene lost 3 bases, with 10 bases spanning the gap. The chain's CDR3 is CASSEEWGANQPQHF. CDR3 sequence (DNA): TGTGCCAGCAGTGAAGAATGGGGGGCCAATCAGCCCCAGCATTTT.

This clonotype was picked up a small number of times. V and J are TRBV2 and TRBJ2-2, with D tentatively TRBD1 (6 bases). Trimming shortened V by 6 bases and J by 5 bases, and 16 bases separated the two germline ends. This CDR3 spans 15 amino acids. The germline V gene encodes CDR1 SNHLY and CDR2 FYNNEI. CDR3 nucleotide sequence: TGTGCCAGCAGGCCGTCGACAGGAAGGACCGGGGAGCTGTTTTTT. The encoded protein is CASRPSTGRTGELFF.

This chain joins TRBV6-5 and TRBJ2-2, with D uncertain. With 8 bases removed from V and 2 bases from J, the gap between germline ends came to 12 bases. Germline V gene sequence: CDR1 MNHEY, CDR2 SVGAGI. This CDR3 comprises 14 residues. CDR3: CASHSGGNTGELFF. CDR3 bases: TGTGCCAGCCATTCAGGTGGAAACACCGGGGAGCTGTTTTTT.

The rearrangement uses TRBV3-1 and TRBJ2-3; D is possibly TRBD2 (6 bases). V lost 4 bases to trimming and J lost 1 base, with 12 bases between them. CDR1 is LGHDT, CDR2 YNNKEL, per germline (reference sequence). The CDR3 is 15 amino acids. This CDR3 reads CASSPETRGTDTQYF. DNA of the CDR3: TGTGCCAGCAGCCCCGAGACTAGAGGCACAGATACGCAGTATTTT.

Only a few counts were recorded for this clonotype. The chain carries TRBV19 and TRBJ2-1; D assignment may be TRBD1 or TRBD2 (6 bases each). The CDR3 extends over 12 amino acids. Germline V CDR1 and CDR2: LNHDA, SQIVND (reference sequence). Trimming took off 5 bases at V and 10 bases at J, with 12 bases between the two ends. The CDR3 region has the DNA TGTGCCAGTAGTGTAATGGGGGGCGAGCAGTTCTTC. Translating gives CASSVMGGEQFF.

This chain connects TRBV10-3 to TRBJ2-2; a possible D gene is TRBD2 (6 bases). This CDR3 is built from 14 residues. The V end was cut by 11 bases, the J end by 3 bases, with 16 bases between. The germline V gene has CDR1 ENHRY and CDR2 SYGVKD. CDR3 in amino acids: CASSPLADTGELFF. The CDR3 bases are TGTGCCTCAAGTCCACTAGCTGACACCGGGGAGCTGTTTTTT.

V and J are TRBV20-1 and TRBJ2-3; TRBD1 or TRBD2 may be the D gene (5 bases each). The ends were cut back, 2 bases at V and 3 bases at J, with 15 bases in the middle. From germline, CDR1 is DFQATT and CDR2 SNEGSKA (reference sequence). The CDR3 is made up of 15 amino acids. The CDR3 bases are TGCAGTGCTAGACGAGGGGCTGGAGTTACAGATACGCAGTATTTT. It codes for CSARRGAGVTDTQYF.

This chain uses TRBV10-3 with TRBJ2-1; D not resolved. This CDR3 contains 11 residues. Trimming took off 6 bases at V and 7 bases at J, with 7 bases between the two ends. In germline, CDR1 is ENHRY, CDR2 SYGVKD. CDR3 in amino acids: CAISRDNEQFF. The CDR3 DNA is TGTGCCATCAGCAGAGATAATGAGCAGTTCTTC.

The chain employs TRBV6-6 and TRBJ1-2; D is unclear. The V end was cut by 2 bases, the J end by 3 bases, with 10 bases between. The CDR3 has 14 amino acids. From germline, CDR1 is MNHNY and CDR2 SVGAGI (reference sequence). The DNA for the CDR3 is TGTGCCAGCAGTTACGTGGCACACCACTATGGCTACACCTTC. Protein sequence: CASSYVAHHYGYTF.

This clonotype has just a few counts. The V gene is TRBV5-1, the J gene TRBJ1-2; tentatively, D is TRBD1 (5 bases). V was pared by 4 bases and J by 7 bases, with 14 bases between. The CDR3 is made up of 13 amino acids. CDR1 and CDR2 from the germline V gene are SGHRS and YFSETQ. The CDR3 here is CASSATGPGGYTF. DNA of the CDR3: TGCGCCAGCAGCGCCACAGGCCCCGGTGGCTACACCTTC.

This chain joins TRBV28 and TRBJ2-4; no firm D call. V lost 6 bases, J lost 11 bases, and 11 bases lay in between. The CDR3 runs to 11 residues. Germline V gives CDR1 MDHEN, CDR2 SYDVKM. CDR3 protein: CASSPSTLQYF. The CDR3 DNA reads as TGTGCCAGCAGCCCGTCTACACTTCAGTACTTC.

The genes are TRBV11-2 and TRBJ1-1, with D unresolved. V lost 5 bases, J lost 1 base, and 11 bases lay in between. The CDR3 contains 14 residues. Germline V gene sequence: CDR1 SGHAT, CDR2 FQNNGV. In DNA form, the CDR3 reads TGTGCCAGCAGCCCGGCTTTCAGGAACACTGAAGCTTTCTTT. This gives the protein CASSPAFRNTEAFF.

The chain joins TRBV5-1 to TRBJ1-5, with a possible D match to TRBD1 (5 bases). This CDR3 contains 15 residues. CDR1 and CDR2 (germline): SGHRS, YFSETQ. The V end was cut by 0 bases, the J end by 5 bases, with 12 bases between. The CDR3: CASSLASGLDQPQHF. CDR3 coding DNA: TGCGCCAGCAGCTTGGCCTCGGGGCTTGATCAGCCCCAGCATTTT.

This sequence joins TRBV2 and TRBJ2-7; 9 bases fit TRBD1. The trim removed 2 bases at V and 6 bases at J, leaving 5 bases unmatched. From germline, CDR1 is SNHLY and CDR2 FYNNEI. The CDR3 consists of 14 residues. This CDR3 reads CASSEQGQGCEQYF. DNA of the CDR3: TGTGCCAGCAGTGAACAGGGACAGGGTTGCGAGCAGTACTTC.

The V call is TRBV7-6, the J call TRBJ1-6, with a weak D call TRBD1 (5 bases). Germline-derived CDR1 and CDR2 are SGHVS and FNYEAQ. Trimming left V 4 bases short and J 7 bases short, with 14 bases between. This CDR3 has 15 residues. CDR3 DNA sequence: TGTGCCAGCAGCTCCTACCGGGACGGCAATTCACCCCTCCACTTT. As protein: CASSSYRDGNSPLHF.

The table lists this clonotype with many counts. This sequence joins TRBV27 and TRBJ2-1, with D possibly TRBD2 on 5 matching bases. V lost 4 bases to trimming and J lost 9 bases, with 16 bases between them. The CDR3 is 14 residues long. CDR1 is MNHEY, CDR2 SMNVEV, per germline (reference sequence). CDR3 nucleotides: TGTGCCAGCAGTTCCCTTGGTCTCGCGGGTGAGCAGTTCTTC. Its protein is CASSSLGLAGEQFF.

V is TRBV2 and J is TRBJ2-5; D call uncertain. Trimming took 7 bases from V and 1 from J, leaving 10 bases between them. The CDR3 is made up of 13 amino acids. CDR1 SNHLY and CDR2 FYNNEI come from the germline V gene. CDR3 sequence reads: CASIVKAQETQYF. The CDR3 nucleotides read TGTGCCAGCATTGTAAAAGCCCAAGAGACCCAGTACTTC.